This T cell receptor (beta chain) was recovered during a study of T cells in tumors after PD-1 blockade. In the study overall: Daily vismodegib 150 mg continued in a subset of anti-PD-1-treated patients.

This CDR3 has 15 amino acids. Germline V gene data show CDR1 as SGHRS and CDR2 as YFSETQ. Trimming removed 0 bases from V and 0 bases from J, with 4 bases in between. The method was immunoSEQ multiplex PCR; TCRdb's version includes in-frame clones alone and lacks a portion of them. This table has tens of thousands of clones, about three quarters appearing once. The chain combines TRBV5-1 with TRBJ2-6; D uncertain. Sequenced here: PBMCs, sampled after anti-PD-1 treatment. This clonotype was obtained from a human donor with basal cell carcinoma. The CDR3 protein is CASSLVPSGANVLTF. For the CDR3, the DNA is TGCGCCAGCAGCTTGGTGCCCTCTGGGGCCAACGTCCTGACTTTC.